Given below is one T cell receptor beta chain in context. The data were taken from a study of CD8 T cells in Susac syndrome. Sequencing of TCR beta was performed on blood CD8+ and CD4+ T cells. V was clipped by 4 bases and J by 5 bases, with 11 bases between them. The CDR3 has 12 amino acids. CDR1 and CDR2 (germline): SQVTM, ANQGSEA. cDNA came from around 0.5 to 1 ug RNA primed by random hexamers. TCRdb re-analysed the immunoSEQ multiplex PCR reads in MiXCR, keeping a single row per CDR3 protein. The repertoire holds 200,000 to 250,000 distinct CDR3 sequences, with about 95% as singletons. Material for sequencing was CD4+ T cells from PBMCs. The V gene is TRBV29-1, the J gene TRBJ2-5; TRBD1 is a possible D gene (5 bases). The sequence was collected from a human donor with multiple sclerosis. CDR3 bases: TGCAGCGTTGGTGCAGGGCGGGAGACCCAGTACTTC. The encoded protein is CSVGAGRETQYF.